The 23 T cell receptor beta chains below all came from one sample that was sequenced in a study of cytomegalovirus exposure and HLA in healthy donors. With 60 Vbeta and 13 Jbeta primers, the PCR was carried out. The repertoire was sequenced with immunoSEQ multiplex PCR; TCRdb's copy has only in-frame clones and lacks some. The sample consists of about 38,000 clones, 86% of them appearing once. Sequencing was done on a sample of PBMCs. Receptors were obtained from a woman aged 40 to 55 in good health and CMV-seropositive.

V usage is TRBV4-1 and J usage is TRBJ1-1; possibly TRBD1 for D (6 bases). The CDR3 contains 17 residues. Looked up from germline, CDR1 is MGHRA and CDR2 is YSYEKL. The V gene lost 3 bases and the J gene lost 1 base, with 18 bases spanning the gap. The CDR3 region is CASSHHGTGLRNTEAFF. DNA of the CDR3: TGCGCCAGCAGCCACCACGGTACAGGGTTAAGGAACACTGAAGCTTTCTTT.

The CDR3 loop reads CASSPIGTDNNEQFF. The CDR3 nucleotides are TGTGCCAGCAGCCCCATAGGGACAGATAACAATGAGCAGTTCTTC. V usage is TRBV7-9 and J usage is TRBJ2-1, with TRBD1 matching 7 bases. CDR1 and CDR2 (germline): SEHNR, FQNEAQ (reference sequence). J was trimmed by 5 bases and V by 5 bases; bases with no gene match: 9. The CDR3 is 15 residues long.

J is TRBJ2-5 and V is TRBV10-3, with TRBD1 matching 12 bases. V trimming: 10 bases; J trimming: 0 bases; junction bases outside the gene matches: 6. This CDR3 has 15 amino acids. Germline CDR1 is ENHRY and CDR2 is SYGVKD. The CDR3 sequence is CATAGTGGYQETQYF. DNA of the CDR3: TGTGCCACCGCCGGGACAGGGGGCTACCAAGAGACCCAGTACTTC.

The chain combines TRBV4-2 with TRBJ1-3, with D possibly TRBD1 on 6 matching bases. This CDR3 has 15 residues. Germline CDR1 and CDR2: LGHNA and YNFKEQ. With 0 bases removed from V and 3 bases from J, the gap between germline ends came to 9 bases. This chain's CDR3 is CASSQDWTVGNTIYF. The CDR3, as DNA: TGTGCCAGCAGCCAAGATTGGACAGTTGGAAACACCATATATTTT.

This rearrangement joins TRBV10-3 to TRBJ1-1, with TRBD1 matching over 7 bases. V was pared by 2 bases and J by 0 bases, with 9 bases of the junction left unmatched. CDR1 ENHRY and CDR2 SYGVKD come from the germline V gene. The CDR3 spans 17 residues. The CDR3 is CAISERPGTEMNTEAFF. The CDR3 DNA is TGTGCCATCAGTGAGCGTCCCGGGACAGAAATGAACACTGAAGCTTTCTTT.

The genes are TRBV7-9 and TRBJ2-5, with D possibly TRBD2 on 5 matching bases. Matching the DNA end better, TRBJ2-7 makes the J call doubtful. The CDR3 sequence is 13 residues long. Per the germline V gene, CDR1 is SEHNR and CDR2 is FQNEAQ (reference sequence). The CDR3 DNA reads as TGTGCCAGCAGCGGCGGGCAGAACTACGAGCAGTACTTC. Encoded protein: CASSGGQNYEQYF.

The rearrangement links TRBV5-1 to TRBJ1-2, with 7 bases that match TRBD1. Germline trimming cut 0 bases from V and 2 bases from J; bases unmatched to any gene: 10. The CDR3 loop spans 17 amino acids. Looked up from germline, CDR1 is SGHRS and CDR2 is YFSETQ. CDR3: CASSLATTIQGNYGYTF. CDR3 nucleotide sequence: TGCGCCAGCAGCTTGGCCACCACCATACAGGGGAACTATGGCTACACCTTC.

This clone occurred once. The chain carries TRBV7-9 and TRBJ2-7, with TRBD1 matching 7 bases. Losses at the gene ends were 6 bases for V and 7 bases for J; bases not matched to a gene: 12. CDR3 length: 14 amino acids. Germline loops: CDR1 SEHNR, CDR2 FQNEAQ (reference sequence). The CDR3: CASSHIDRVREQYF. CDR3 in DNA: TGTGCCAGCAGTCACATTGACAGGGTTCGGGAGCAGTACTTC.

The rearrangement uses TRBV2 and TRBJ2-5; 8 positions match TRBD1. The CDR3 sequence is 12 residues long. Germline loops: CDR1 SNHLY, CDR2 FYNNEI. V dropped 9 bases and J dropped 4; count of bases not matched to a gene: 4. CDR3 region: CASLDRAETQYF. CDR3 coding DNA: TGTGCCAGTTTGGACAGGGCAGAGACCCAGTACTTC.

The gene calls are TRBV19 and TRBJ1-5; D gene ambiguous. Germline V gene lookup returns CDR1 LNHDA and CDR2 SQIVND (reference sequence). The CDR3 covers 14 residues. The V end was cut by 3 bases, the J end by 4 bases, with 10 bases between. DNA of the CDR3: TGTGCCAGTAGTATCGGAACAGAGAATCAGCCCCAGCATTTT. Translating it yields CASSIGTENQPQHF.

There are a few counts of this clone. This chain links TRBV19 with TRBJ2-5, with a tentative D call TRBD1 (7 bases). This CDR3 has 13 amino acids. Trimming took off 7 bases at V and 4 bases at J, with 13 bases between the two ends. Germline V gives CDR1 LNHDA, CDR2 SQIVND (reference sequence). The CDR3 sequence: CASKKQGGETQYF. The CDR3 DNA reads as TGTGCCAGTAAGAAGCAGGGGGGAGAGACCCAGTACTTC. Looking up the rest from reference TRBV19 and TRBJ2-5 gives the full variable domain: DGGITQSPKYLFRKEGQNVTLSCEQNLNHDAMYWYRQDPGQGLRLIYYSQIVNDFQKGDIAEGYSVSREKKESFPLTVTSAQKNPTAFYLCASKKQGGETQYFGPGTRLLVL.

The V call is TRBV7-9, the J call TRBJ1-5; perhaps TRBD1 as D (6 bases). V gave up 5 bases and J gave up 0 bases, with 11 bases separating them. The CDR3 is made up of 15 amino acids. Germline V CDR1 and CDR2: SEHNR, FQNEAQ (reference sequence). The CDR3 nucleotides are TGTGCCAGCAGCCAGACAGGTAGTAGCAATCAGCCCCAGCATTTT. It specifies CASSQTGSSNQPQHF.

This chain links TRBV5-4 with TRBJ1-6, with 7 nucleotides matching TRBD1. The germline gives CDR1 SGHNT, CDR2 YYREEE (reference sequence). The CDR3 has 16 amino acids. V was clipped by 0 bases and J by 9 bases; unmatched bases: 9. CDR3 nucleotides: TGTGCCAGCAGCTTGGGGGGGGTCGACAGGGCTTCACCCCTCCACTTT. Encoded protein: CASSLGGVDRASPLHF.

This chain connects TRBV9 to TRBJ1-2; 11 positions match TRBD1. With V trimmed by 4 bases and J by 7 bases, 9 bases remained unmatched. CDR3 length: 15 residues. The germline gives CDR1 SGDLS, CDR2 YYNGEE. CDR3 residues: CASSPGTGGYSGYTF. The CDR3 nucleotides are TGTGCCAGCAGCCCAGGGACAGGGGGGTACAGTGGCTACACCTTC.

The chain links TRBV19 to TRBJ1-1; D remains ambiguous. CDR1 and CDR2 (germline): LNHDA, SQIVND (reference sequence). Trimming took off 4 bases at V and 0 bases at J, with 12 bases between the two ends. The length of the CDR3 is 15 residues. This chain's CDR3 is CASSRGSLMNTEAFF. The CDR3, as DNA: TGTGCCAGTAGTAGAGGATCGCTGATGAACACTGAAGCTTTCTTT.

The J gene is TRBJ2-3, the V gene TRBV5-4, with 8 bases identical to TRBD2. This CDR3 is built from 15 residues. Germline CDR1 is SGHNT and CDR2 is YYREEE (reference sequence). V trimming: 2 bases; J trimming: 3 bases; junction bases outside the gene matches: 5. The CDR3 DNA reads as TGTGCCAGCAGCTTAGCGGGGGATCCAACAGATACGCAGTATTTT. This sequence encodes CASSLAGDPTDTQYF.

This rearrangement joins TRBV19 to TRBJ1-4, with 9 bases that match TRBD1. The germline CDR1 and CDR2 sequences are LNHDA and SQIVND (reference sequence). J was trimmed by 2 bases and V by 3 bases; bases with no gene match: 4. The CDR3 contains 16 residues. The CDR3 reads CASSMRQGGTNEKLFF. For the CDR3, the DNA is TGTGCCAGTAGTATGAGACAGGGGGGGACTAATGAAAAACTGTTTTTT. Full variable domain (missing parts from reference TRBV19 and TRBJ1-4): DGGITQSPKYLFRKEGQNVTLSCEQNLNHDAMYWYRQDPGQGLRLIYYSQIVNDFQKGDIAEGYSVSREKKESFPLTVTSAQKNPTAFYLCASSMRQGGTNEKLFFGSGTQLSVL.

There are a few counts of this clone. V usage is TRBV6-5 and J usage is TRBJ2-1; 9 bases fit TRBD2. Germline V lookup: CDR1 MNHEY, CDR2 SVGAGI. The CDR3 has 14 residues. V shed 7 bases and J 8 bases; nucleotides not matched to a gene: 9. CDR3 sequence reads: CASTGGTSWDEQFF. In DNA, the CDR3 is TGTGCCAGCACCGGGGGGACTAGCTGGGATGAGCAGTTCTTC.

The J gene is TRBJ2-3, the V gene TRBV6-5, with TRBD2 as a possible D gene (6 bases). This CDR3 region has 14 residues. Per the germline V gene, CDR1 is MNHEY and CDR2 is SVGAGI. V lost 5 bases and J lost 10, with 19 bases in between. CDR3 DNA: TGTGCCAGCAGTCCCGGACGGGGGTCCCGGTCGCAGTATTTT. As protein: CASSPGRGSRSQYF.

The rearrangement joins TRBV7-9 to TRBJ2-2; 10 nucleotides align to TRBD2. Germline CDR1 reads SEHNR; CDR2 reads FQNEAQ (reference sequence). V lost 4 bases, J lost 6 bases, and 5 bases stayed unmatched. This CDR3 is built from 15 residues. CDR3: CASSSAGGPSGELFF. As DNA, the CDR3 is TGTGCCAGCAGCTCAGCGGGGGGGCCCTCCGGGGAGCTGTTTTTT.

The chain is built from TRBV10-3 and TRBJ1-5; 7 nucleotides agree with TRBD1. The V gene end was trimmed by 0 bases and the J gene end by 7 bases; junction bases not matched to a gene: 6. This CDR3 has 15 amino acids. Germline-derived CDR1 and CDR2 are ENHRY and SYGVKD. CDR3 region: CAISESKGAGQPQHF. CDR3 DNA: TGTGCCATCAGTGAGTCGAAGGGGGCAGGACAGCCCCAGCATTTT.

V gene TRBV14 combines with J gene TRBJ2-4; possible D gene TRBD1, 5 bases. Germline CDR1 is SGHDN and CDR2 is FVKESK. The CDR3 spans 13 residues. The V end was cut by 4 bases, the J end by 6 bases, with 10 bases between. In DNA, the CDR3 is TGTGCCAGCAGCCCAGGGTCGGGAAACATTCAGTACTTC. Amino acids: CASSPGSGNIQYF.

The V call is TRBV7-8, the J call TRBJ1-5; 8 bases line up with TRBD1. J was trimmed by 6 bases and V by 5 bases; bases with no gene match: 3. CDR1 and CDR2 (germline): SGHVS, FQNEAQ. The CDR3 contains 13 residues. The CDR3 loop is CASSDRGSQPQHF. In nucleotides, the CDR3 is TGTGCCAGCAGCGACAGGGGCAGTCAGCCCCAGCATTTT.